These 28 T cell receptor beta chains share one sample of origin, sequenced in a study of blood T cell repertoires in COVID-19. Only in-frame clones appear in the TCRdb table, and some are missing; sequencing was by immunoSEQ multiplex PCR. Of hundreds of thousands of clones in the sample, around 90% were seen once. Sequencing used peripheral blood. These receptors all come from a man younger than 35 with active or convalescent COVID-19.

The V call is TRBV9, the J call TRBJ1-4, with D unresolved. The CDR3 has 13 residues. Germline CDR1 reads SGDLS; CDR2 reads YYNGEE. Trimming cost V 3 bases and J 8 bases, with 11 bases left between them. CDR3 sequence reads: CASSASDGEKLFF. For the CDR3, the DNA is TGTGCCAGCAGCGCCTCCGACGGGGAAAAACTGTTTTTT.

The genes are TRBV19 and TRBJ1-6; 9 positions match TRBD1. CDR1 and CDR2 (germline): LNHDA, SQIVND (reference sequence). Trimming at V came to 5 bases and at J to 0 bases, leaving 5 bases not matched to a gene. CDR3 length: 17 amino acids. CDR3 amino acids: CASSRTGDSSYNSPLHF. The CDR3 nucleotides read TGTGCCAGTAGTCGGACAGGGGACAGCTCCTATAATTCACCCCTCCACTTT.

CDR3 in DNA: TGTGCCAGTGCCCTTAGGGGGCTAAACACCGGGGAGCTGTTTTTT. Translation gives CASALRGLNTGELFF. This chain uses TRBV27 with TRBJ2-2, with 7 bases that match TRBD1. This CDR3 is built from 15 residues. CDR1 and CDR2 (germline): MNHEY, SMNVEV (reference sequence). V lost 9 bases, J lost 2 bases, and 9 bases stayed unmatched.

This clone turned up a few times. The chain uses TRBV19 and TRBJ1-1; no reliable D call. The CDR3 sequence is 13 residues long. The V and J ends lost 3 bases and 0 bases respectively, with 5 bases between them. Germline CDR1 reads LNHDA; CDR2 reads SQIVND (reference sequence). This CDR3 reads CASSIQVNTEAFF. DNA for the CDR3: TGTGCCAGTAGTATTCAGGTGAACACTGAAGCTTTCTTT.

The rearrangement uses TRBV7-8 and TRBJ1-2, with a weak D call TRBD1 (5 bases). The CDR3 is made up of 14 amino acids. Germline V lookup: CDR1 SGHVS, CDR2 FQNEAQ. Deletions cut 2 bases from V and 6 bases from J, with 13 bases between. DNA of the CDR3: TGTGCCAGCAGCTTATTTACAGGTTCTGATGGCTACACCTTC. This codes for CASSLFTGSDGYTF.

The chain carries TRBV2 and TRBJ1-3; a possible D gene is TRBD1 (6 bases). Germline CDR1 SNHLY, CDR2 FYNNEI. Trimming removed 5 bases from V and 0 bases from J, with 17 bases in between. The CDR3 runs 17 residues. CDR3 nucleotides: TGTGCCAGCAGTAGGGGGGGTCACCAGAGCTCTGGAAACACCATATATTTT. Protein sequence: CASSRGGHQSSGNTIYF.

The CDR3: CASSSWKETQYF. CDR3 sequence (DNA): TGTGCCAGTAGCAGTTGGAAAGAGACCCAGTACTTC. V is TRBV28 and J is TRBJ2-5; D is uncertain. This CDR3 has 12 amino acids. Germline CDR1 MDHEN, CDR2 SYDVKM. With 9 bases removed from V and 3 bases from J, the gap between germline ends came to 11 bases.

This chain connects TRBV14 to TRBJ2-5; TRBD2 matches at 12 bases. The CDR3 is made up of 18 amino acids. V gave up 2 bases and J gave up 0 bases; unmatched junction bases: 7. Germline V gene lookup returns CDR1 SGHDN and CDR2 FVKESK. The CDR3 loop reads CASSQSPGTSGYQETQYF. The CDR3, as DNA: TGTGCCAGCAGCCAAAGTCCCGGGACTAGCGGGTACCAAGAGACCCAGTACTTC.

The chain combines TRBV20-1 with TRBJ1-1; D gene uncertain. V lost 6 bases, J lost 5 bases, and 10 bases lay in between. CDR3 length equals 11 residues. Germline V gene sequence: CDR1 DFQATT, CDR2 SNEGSKA (reference sequence). The CDR3 reads CSADTLTEAFF. In DNA, the CDR3 is TGCAGTGCCGACACCCTGACTGAAGCTTTCTTT.

The chain has TRBV4-3 and TRBJ2-2; D gene unclear. Deletions cut 2 bases from V and 4 bases from J, with 17 bases between. CDR1 is LGHNA, CDR2 YSLEER, per germline. This CDR3 has 17 amino acids. In nucleotides, the CDR3 is TGCGCCAGCAGCCAATCGGTCTGGTCCGACTCCACCGGGGAGCTGTTTTTT. This translates into CASSQSVWSDSTGELFF.

The CDR3 loop is CASSLNWDRVRGYTF. The CDR3 DNA reads TGTGCCAGCAGCTTGAATTGGGACAGGGTTCGTGGCTACACCTTC. The rearrangement joins TRBV5-4 to TRBJ1-2; 9 bases line up with TRBD1. CDR1 is SGHNT, CDR2 YYREEE, per germline (reference sequence). The CDR3 is made up of 15 amino acids. V was pared by 1 base and J by 7 bases, with 8 bases of the junction left unmatched.

CDR3 sequence reads: CASRPTSGGQETQYF. CDR3 DNA: TGCGCCAGCAGACCTACTAGCGGGGGGCAAGAGACCCAGTACTTC. V is TRBV10-2 and J is TRBJ2-5; 12 bases fit TRBD2. The length of the CDR3 is 15 residues. The V gene's germline CDR1 is WSHSY and CDR2 SAAADI. The ends lost 6 bases at V and 2 bases at J; junction bases unmatched: 4.

V gene TRBV18 combines with J gene TRBJ1-1; 11 bases line up with TRBD1. The V segment lost 6 bases and the J segment 10 bases; nucleotides outside the gene matches: 7. Germline CDR1 KGHSH, CDR2 LQKENI. The CDR3 runs to 13 residues. CDR3 sequence reads: CASSQDRGQGAFF. CDR3 coding DNA: TGTGCCAGCTCGCAGGACAGGGGGCAGGGAGCTTTCTTT.

The rearrangement links TRBV11-2 to TRBJ1-1; no definite D call. There are 15 residues in the CDR3. Deletions cut 5 bases from V and 1 base from J, with 14 bases between. Germline loops: CDR1 SGHAT, CDR2 FQNNGV. CDR3 DNA: TGTGCCAGCAGCCCCCGGTATCTCTCGAACACTGAAGCTTTCTTT. Translated, it gives CASSPRYLSNTEAFF. The variable domain in full, completed from reference TRBV11-2 and TRBJ1-1, reads EAGVAQSPRYKIIEKRQSVAFWCNPISGHATLYWYQQILGQGPKLLIQFQNNGVVDDSQLPKDRFSAERLKGVDSTLKIQPAKLEDSAVYLCASSPRYLSNTEAFFGQGTRLTVV.

CDR3 loop: CASSQAGTTQHESQHF. CDR3 nucleotide sequence: TGCGCCAGCAGCCAAGCGGGAACAACCCAACACGAGTCCCAGCATTTT. The rearrangement joins TRBV4-1 to TRBJ1-5; D call uncertain. The CDR3 sequence is 16 residues long. Germline V gene lookup returns CDR1 MGHRA and CDR2 YSYEKL. Between the trimmed V and J ends, which lost 1 base and 11 bases, there was a span of 21 bases.

V gene TRBV19 combines with J gene TRBJ1-1, with D possibly being TRBD1 (6 bases). The CDR3 is made up of 15 amino acids. V was trimmed by 2 bases and J by 1 base, leaving 11 bases between them. Germline V gene data show CDR1 as LNHDA and CDR2 as SQIVND (reference sequence). The CDR3 region is CASSIWGRGNTEAFF. The CDR3 coding sequence is TGTGCCAGTAGTATATGGGGCAGGGGGAACACTGAAGCTTTCTTT.

A single count supports this clone. A read error may account for a junction end that differs from germline. The rearrangement joins TRBV5-1 to TRBJ2-4, with D possibly being TRBD1 (6 bases). In germline, CDR1 is SGHRS, CDR2 YFSETQ. CDR3 length: 12 amino acids. The CDR3 is CASSDTGIELDF. In DNA, the CDR3 is TGCGCCAGCAGCGATACAGGGATTGAGCTAGACTTC.

This clone was picked up a small number of times. The rearrangement links TRBV6-2 or TRBV6-3 to TRBJ1-1; D ambiguous. Trimming pared 0 bases from V and 5 bases from J, leaving 19 bases between. The germline V gene has CDR1 MNHEY and CDR2 SVGEGT. The CDR3 contains 17 residues. The chain's CDR3 is CASSYSGKTMERTEAFF. In DNA, the CDR3 is TGTGCCAGCAGTTACTCGGGCAAGACAATGGAGCGGACTGAAGCTTTCTTT.

As DNA, the CDR3 is TGCAGTGCTCAGAATGAAAAACTGTTTTTT. This encodes CSAQNEKLFF. The J gene is TRBJ1-4, the V gene TRBV20-1; no reliable D call. This CDR3 is 10 amino acids long. From germline, CDR1 is DFQATT and CDR2 SNEGSKA (reference sequence). V gave up 5 bases and J gave up 5 bases, with 3 bases separating them.

V and J are TRBV15 and TRBJ2-3; 12 nucleotides match TRBD2. The CDR3 contains 17 residues. CDR1 and CDR2 from the germline V gene are LNHNV and YYDKDF (reference sequence). Losses at the gene ends were 3 bases for V and 5 bases for J; bases not matched to a gene: 9. The CDR3 bases are TGTGCCACCAGCAGTAGACTAGCGGGAGATGGTGGAGATACGCAGTATTTT. It yields the protein CATSSRLAGDGGDTQYF.

This clone was seen just once. This rearrangement joins TRBV5-8 to TRBJ2-7, with 7 bases that match TRBD2. This CDR3 is built from 16 residues. J gave up 1 base and V 0 bases, and 7 bases lay outside the gene matches. Germline V gives CDR1 SGHTS, CDR2 YDEGEE. This chain's CDR3 is CASSLAYGRGSYEQYF. The CDR3 DNA follows: TGTGCCAGCAGCTTGGCCTACGGGCGGGGGTCCTACGAGCAGTACTTC. Drawing the rest from reference TRBV5-8 and TRBJ2-7, the complete variable domain is EAGVTQSPTHLIKTRGQQATLRCSPISGHTSVYWYQQALGLGLQFLLWYDEGEERNRGNFPPRFSGRQFPNYSSELNVNALELEDSALYLCASSLAYGRGSYEQYFGPGTRLTVT.

The chain uses TRBV6-1 and TRBJ2-2; the D gene is possibly TRBD1 (6 bases). Trimming shortened V by 0 bases and J by 5 bases, and 10 bases separated the two germline ends. Germline V lookup: CDR1 MNHNS, CDR2 SASEGT. This CDR3 has 15 amino acids. DNA for the CDR3: TGTGCCAGCAGTGAAGCCCAGGGGTGGACCGGGGAGCTGTTTTTT. Translating gives CASSEAQGWTGELFF.

This clone was seen once. This chain connects TRBV28 to TRBJ2-3, with TRBD2 identical over 9 bases. CDR3 length: 17 residues. V shed 3 bases and J 0 bases; nucleotides not matched to a gene: 7. Germline V CDR1 and CDR2: MDHEN, SYDVKM. CDR3 DNA: TGTGCCAGCAGTTTTAAGCGGGGGGCCCCTAGCACAGATACGCAGTATTTT. Its protein is CASSFKRGAPSTDTQYF.

This rearrangement joins TRBV6-2 or TRBV6-3 to TRBJ2-3, with 10 bases aligning to TRBD1. Germline V gives CDR1 MNHEY, CDR2 SVGEGT. With V trimmed by 5 bases and J by 2 bases, 4 bases remained unmatched. The CDR3 length is 15 residues. The CDR3 sequence: CASSGGQGYTDTQYF. The DNA of the CDR3 is TGTGCCAGCAGTGGGGGACAGGGGTACACAGATACGCAGTATTTT.

The V and J genes are TRBV13 and TRBJ2-5; no clear D. The germline V gene has CDR1 PRHDT and CDR2 FYEKMQ (reference sequence). This CDR3 is built from 13 residues. V lost 4 bases and J lost 5, with 11 bases in between. Written as DNA, the CDR3 is TGTGCCAGCAGCTACAGTGAGTGGGAGACCCAGTACTTC. Translation gives CASSYSEWETQYF.

V is TRBV7-9 and J is TRBJ1-2; TRBD1 is a possible D gene (6 bases). CDR3 length: 14 residues. Germline V gene sequence: CDR1 SEHNR, CDR2 FQNEAQ (reference sequence). The ends were cut back, 5 bases at V and 4 bases at J, with 14 bases in the middle. CDR3 amino acids: CASSNMGGGYGYTF. For the CDR3, the DNA is TGTGCCAGCAGCAATATGGGAGGGGGCTATGGCTACACCTTC.

Comments on this clone: The sample carries other DNA sequences with the same CDR3. CDR3 in DNA: TGCGCCAGCAGCCTTAACCGGGACAGGGGTGGCTACACCTTC. It translates to CASSLNRDRGGYTF. V is TRBV5-1 and J is TRBJ1-2, with TRBD1 matching over 10 bases. Germline trimming cut 4 bases from V and 7 bases from J; bases unmatched to any gene: 7. This CDR3 has 14 residues. CDR1 and CDR2 (germline): SGHRS, YFSETQ.

This clone was found many times. The chain's CDR3 is CASSQPGGSNSPLHF. The CDR3 region has the DNA TGTGCCAGCAGCCAGCCAGGGGGAAGTAATTCACCCCTCCACTTT. The chain is built from TRBV4-2 and TRBJ1-6, with 7 positions matching TRBD1. CDR1 and CDR2 from the germline V gene are LGHNA and YNFKEQ. V lost 3 bases, J lost 6 bases, and 5 bases stayed unmatched. CDR3 length: 15 residues.